This record looks at one T cell receptor beta chain sequence and its context. Its antigen is undetermined. The data were taken from a study of OX40 agonist ivuxolimab in advanced cancers. Study results and limitations: Part of the nonresponder group also had normalized T-cell clonal expansion that was low.

Using immunoSEQ multiplex PCR, the repertoire was profiled, and TCRdb retains in-frame clones only, with some absent. The sample carries about 50,000 clones, just under 95% recorded once. Germline V CDR1 and CDR2: MDHEN, SYDVKM. The V and J ends lost 3 bases and 1 base respectively, with 13 bases between them. The CDR3 extends over 16 amino acids. The origin of this receptor is an adult with an advanced solid tumor such as melanoma, head and neck, liver or kidney cancer. The V call is TRBV28, the J call TRBJ2-1; tentatively, D is TRBD1 (5 bases). Material: CD4+ or CD8+ T cells sorted from blood, obtained in a trial of the OX40 agonist ivuxolimab. DNA of the CDR3: TGTGCCAGCAGTTTTGAGACAGTAAAATCCTACAATGAGCAGTTCTTC. Translation: CASSFETVKSYNEQFF.